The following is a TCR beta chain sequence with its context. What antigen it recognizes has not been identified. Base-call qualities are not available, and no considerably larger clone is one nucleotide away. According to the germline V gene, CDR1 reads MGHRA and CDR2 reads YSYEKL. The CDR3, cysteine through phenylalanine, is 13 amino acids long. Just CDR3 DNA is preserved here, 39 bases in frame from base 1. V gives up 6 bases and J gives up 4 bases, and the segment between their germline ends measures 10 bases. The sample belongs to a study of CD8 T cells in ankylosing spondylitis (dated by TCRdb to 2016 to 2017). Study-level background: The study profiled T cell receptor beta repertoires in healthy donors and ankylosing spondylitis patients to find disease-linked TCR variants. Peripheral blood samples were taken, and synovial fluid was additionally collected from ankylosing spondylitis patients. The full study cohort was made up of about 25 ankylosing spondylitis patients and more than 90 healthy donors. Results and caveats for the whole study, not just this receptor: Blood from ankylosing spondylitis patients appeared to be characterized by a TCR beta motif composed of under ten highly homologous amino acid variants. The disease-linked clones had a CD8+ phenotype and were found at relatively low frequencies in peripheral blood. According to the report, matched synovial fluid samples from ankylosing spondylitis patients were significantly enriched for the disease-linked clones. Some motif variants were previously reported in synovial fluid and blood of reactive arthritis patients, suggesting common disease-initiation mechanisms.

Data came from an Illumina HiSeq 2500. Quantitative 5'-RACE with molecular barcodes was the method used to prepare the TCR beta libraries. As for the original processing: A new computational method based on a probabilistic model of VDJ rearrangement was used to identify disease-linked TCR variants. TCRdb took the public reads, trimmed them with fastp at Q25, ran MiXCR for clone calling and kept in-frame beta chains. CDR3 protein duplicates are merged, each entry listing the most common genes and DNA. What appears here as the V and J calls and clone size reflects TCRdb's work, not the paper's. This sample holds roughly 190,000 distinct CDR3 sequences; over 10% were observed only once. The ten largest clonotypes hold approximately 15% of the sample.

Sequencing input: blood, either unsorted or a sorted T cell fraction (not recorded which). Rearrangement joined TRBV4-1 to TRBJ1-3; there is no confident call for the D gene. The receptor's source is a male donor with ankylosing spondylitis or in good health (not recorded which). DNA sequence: TGCGCCAGCAGTGCATGGCAGGGAAACACCATATATTTT. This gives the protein CASSAWQGNTIYF.